This entry is about one TCR beta chain. This sample stems from a study of blood T cell repertoires in COVID-19. Across the study: The samples span acute and convalescent COVID-19 from the United States, Italy and Spain.

This table comes from immunoSEQ multiplex PCR, and its TCRdb copy is limited to in-frame clones, with some not included. The sample contains hundreds of thousands of clones, approximately 85% of which appear only once. Sequencing was performed on peripheral blood. The sequence was obtained from a human donor in a cohort sampled during active COVID-19.

The CDR3 sequence is CASTGQHNSPLHF. CDR3 nucleotides: TGTGCCAGTACGGGACAGCATAATTCACCCCTCCACTTT. The rearrangement joins TRBV19 to TRBJ1-6; 7 nucleotides line up with TRBD1. CDR3 length: 13 amino acids. The J segment lost 5 bases and the V segment lost 7 bases, leaving 2 bases of the junction unmatched. The V gene's germline CDR1 is LNHDA and CDR2 SQIVND (reference sequence).